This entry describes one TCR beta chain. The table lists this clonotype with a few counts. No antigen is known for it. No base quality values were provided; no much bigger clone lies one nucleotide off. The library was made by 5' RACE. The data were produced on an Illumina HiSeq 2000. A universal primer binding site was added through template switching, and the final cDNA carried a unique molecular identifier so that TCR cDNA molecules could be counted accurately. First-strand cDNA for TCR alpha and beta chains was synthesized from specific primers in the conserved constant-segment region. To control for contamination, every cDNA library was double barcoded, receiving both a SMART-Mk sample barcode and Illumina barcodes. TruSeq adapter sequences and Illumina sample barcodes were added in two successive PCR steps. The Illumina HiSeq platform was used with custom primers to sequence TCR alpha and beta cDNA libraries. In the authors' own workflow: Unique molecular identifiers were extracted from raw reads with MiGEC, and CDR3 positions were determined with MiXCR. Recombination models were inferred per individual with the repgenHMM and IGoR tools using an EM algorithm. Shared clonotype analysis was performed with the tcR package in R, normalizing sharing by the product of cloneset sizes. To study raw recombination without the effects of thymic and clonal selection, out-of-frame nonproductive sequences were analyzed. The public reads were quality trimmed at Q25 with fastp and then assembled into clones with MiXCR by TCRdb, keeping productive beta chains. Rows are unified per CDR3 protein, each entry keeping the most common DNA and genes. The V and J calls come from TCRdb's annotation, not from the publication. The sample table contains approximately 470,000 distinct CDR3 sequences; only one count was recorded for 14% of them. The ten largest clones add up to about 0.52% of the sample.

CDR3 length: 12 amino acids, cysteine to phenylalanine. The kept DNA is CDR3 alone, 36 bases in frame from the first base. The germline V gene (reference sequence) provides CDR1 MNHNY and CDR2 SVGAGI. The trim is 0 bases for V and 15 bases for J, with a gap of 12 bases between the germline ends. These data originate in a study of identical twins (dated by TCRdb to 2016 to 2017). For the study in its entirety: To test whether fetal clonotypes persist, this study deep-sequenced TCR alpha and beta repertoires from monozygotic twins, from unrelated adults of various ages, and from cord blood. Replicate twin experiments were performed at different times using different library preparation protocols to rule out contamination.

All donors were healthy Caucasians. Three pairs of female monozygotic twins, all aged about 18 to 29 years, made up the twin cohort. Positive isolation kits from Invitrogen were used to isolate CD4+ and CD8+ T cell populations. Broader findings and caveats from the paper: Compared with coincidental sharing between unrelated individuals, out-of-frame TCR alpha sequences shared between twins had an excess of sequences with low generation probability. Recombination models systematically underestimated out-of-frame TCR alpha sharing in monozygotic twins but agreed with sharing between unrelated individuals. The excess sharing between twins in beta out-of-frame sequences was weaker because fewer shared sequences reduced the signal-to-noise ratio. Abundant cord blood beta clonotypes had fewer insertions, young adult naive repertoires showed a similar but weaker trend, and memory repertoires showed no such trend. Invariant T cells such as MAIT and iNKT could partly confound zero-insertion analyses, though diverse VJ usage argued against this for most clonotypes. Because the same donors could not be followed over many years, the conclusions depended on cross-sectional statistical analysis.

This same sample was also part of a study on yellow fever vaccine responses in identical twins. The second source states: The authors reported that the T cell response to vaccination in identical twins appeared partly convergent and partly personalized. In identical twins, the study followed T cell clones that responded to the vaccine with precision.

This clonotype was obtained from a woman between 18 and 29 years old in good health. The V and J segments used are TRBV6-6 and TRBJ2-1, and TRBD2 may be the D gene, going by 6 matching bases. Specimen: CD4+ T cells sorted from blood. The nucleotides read TGTGCCAGCAGTTACTCTGGAGGGAGGTCGTTCTTC. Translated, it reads CASSYSGGRSFF.